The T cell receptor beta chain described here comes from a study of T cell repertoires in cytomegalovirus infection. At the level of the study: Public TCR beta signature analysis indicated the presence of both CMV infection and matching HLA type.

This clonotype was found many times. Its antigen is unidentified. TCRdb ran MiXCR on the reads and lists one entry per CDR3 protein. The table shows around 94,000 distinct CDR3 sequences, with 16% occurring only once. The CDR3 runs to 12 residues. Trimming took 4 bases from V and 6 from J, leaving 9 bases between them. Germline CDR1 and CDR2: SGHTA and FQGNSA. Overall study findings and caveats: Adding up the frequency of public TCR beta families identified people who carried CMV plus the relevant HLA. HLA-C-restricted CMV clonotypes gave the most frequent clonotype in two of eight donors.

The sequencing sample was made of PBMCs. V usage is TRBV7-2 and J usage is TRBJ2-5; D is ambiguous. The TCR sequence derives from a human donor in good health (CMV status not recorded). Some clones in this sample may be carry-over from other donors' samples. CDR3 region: CASSSQIKTQYF. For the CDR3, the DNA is TGTGCCAGCAGCTCCCAAATTAAGACCCAGTACTTC.